This TCR beta chain was captured by sequencing in a study of somatic mutations in cytotoxic T cells in rheumatoid arthritis. Libraries were prepared by immunoSEQ multiplex PCR; TCRdb keeps only in-frame clonotypes and omits some of them. This table has 6,000 to 9,500 clones, 74% appearing once. The table lists this clone with a count of one. Germline lookup yields CDR1 MNHEY and CDR2 SMNVEV (reference sequence). The V gene lost 8 bases and the J gene lost 8 bases, with 15 bases spanning the gap. CDR3 length equals 12 residues. The origin of this receptor is an adult with rheumatoid arthritis. Sequencing was performed on CD8+ T cells sorted from blood. The chain employs TRBV27 and TRBJ1-2, with TRBD1 as a possible D gene (6 bases). This chain's CDR3 is CASFGGPEGYTF. CDR3 coding DNA: TGTGCCAGCTTTGGGGGGCCGGAGGGCTACACCTTC.